This entry concerns a single T cell receptor beta chain. This sample is part of a study of blood T cell repertoires in COVID-19. Study in general: T cells, B-cell-depleted T cells, or PBMCs supplied cDNA or gDNA.

Per the germline V gene, CDR1 is SGHTA and CDR2 is FQGNSA. The CDR3 has 14 residues. The V gene lost 1 base and the J gene lost 5 bases, with 12 bases spanning the gap. The data were produced by immunoSEQ multiplex PCR, yet TCRdb's version contains in-frame clones alone and is incomplete. This sample has approximately 90,000 clones, with roughly 85% found just once. The receptor comes from a man of 80 years or more with acute or convalescent COVID-19. Sequences were obtained from peripheral blood. V is TRBV7-2 and J is TRBJ2-7; D is possibly TRBD2 (5 bases). The CDR3 loop reads CASSLGGQRNEQYF. CDR3 DNA: TGTGCCAGCAGCTTAGGAGGGCAGCGGAACGAGCAGTACTTC.